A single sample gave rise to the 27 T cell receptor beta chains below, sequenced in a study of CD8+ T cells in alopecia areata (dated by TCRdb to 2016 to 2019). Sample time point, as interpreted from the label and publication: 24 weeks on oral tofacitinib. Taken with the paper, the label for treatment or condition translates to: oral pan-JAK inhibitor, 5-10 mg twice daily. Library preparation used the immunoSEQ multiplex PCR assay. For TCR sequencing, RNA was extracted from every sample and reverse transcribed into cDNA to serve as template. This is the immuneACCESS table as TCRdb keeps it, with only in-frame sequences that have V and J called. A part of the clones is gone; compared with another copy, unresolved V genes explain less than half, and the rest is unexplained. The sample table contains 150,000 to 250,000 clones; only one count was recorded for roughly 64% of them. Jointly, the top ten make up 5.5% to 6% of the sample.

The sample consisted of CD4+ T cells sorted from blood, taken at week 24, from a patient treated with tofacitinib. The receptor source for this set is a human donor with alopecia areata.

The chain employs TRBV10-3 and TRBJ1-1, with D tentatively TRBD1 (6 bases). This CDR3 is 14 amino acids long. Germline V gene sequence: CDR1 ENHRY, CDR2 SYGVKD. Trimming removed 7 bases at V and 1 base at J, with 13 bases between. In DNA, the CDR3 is TGTGCCATCAATACGGGGACATCGAACACTGAAGCTTTCTTT. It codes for CAINTGTSNTEAFF.

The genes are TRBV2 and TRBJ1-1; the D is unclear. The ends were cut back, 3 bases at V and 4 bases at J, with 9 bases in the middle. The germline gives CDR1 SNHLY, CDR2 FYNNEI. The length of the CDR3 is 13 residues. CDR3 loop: CASSDYGGTEAFF. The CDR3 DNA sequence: TGTGCCAGCAGTGATTACGGTGGCACTGAAGCTTTCTTT.

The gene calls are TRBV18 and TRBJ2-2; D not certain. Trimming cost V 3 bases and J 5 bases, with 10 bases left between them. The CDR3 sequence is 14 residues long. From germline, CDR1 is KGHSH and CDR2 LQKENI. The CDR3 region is CASSPSDGTGELFF. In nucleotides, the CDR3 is TGTGCCAGCTCACCTTCGGACGGGACCGGGGAGCTGTTTTTT.

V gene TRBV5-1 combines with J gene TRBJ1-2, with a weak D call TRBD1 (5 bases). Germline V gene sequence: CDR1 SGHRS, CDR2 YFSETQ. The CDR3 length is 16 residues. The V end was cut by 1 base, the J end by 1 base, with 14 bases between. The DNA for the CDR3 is TGCGCCAGCAGCTTGTCCGCGGGGGGGATTAACTATGGCTACACCTTC. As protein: CASSLSAGGINYGYTF.

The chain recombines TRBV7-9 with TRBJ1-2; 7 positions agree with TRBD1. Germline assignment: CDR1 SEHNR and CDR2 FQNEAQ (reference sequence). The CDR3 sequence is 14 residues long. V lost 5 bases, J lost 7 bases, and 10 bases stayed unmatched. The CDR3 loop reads CASSQTLGQLGYTF. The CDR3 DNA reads TGTGCCAGCAGCCAGACGCTGGGACAGCTTGGCTACACCTTC.

The CDR3 loop reads CASSPLQGVYEQYF. The CDR3 DNA is TGTGCCAGCAGCCCTCTACAGGGGGTCTACGAGCAGTACTTC. The chain recombines TRBV7-9 with TRBJ2-7; 8 positions agree with TRBD1. Per the germline V gene, CDR1 is SEHNR and CDR2 is FQNEAQ (reference sequence). The CDR3 spans 14 residues. Losses at the gene ends were 5 bases for V and 3 bases for J; bases not matched to a gene: 6.

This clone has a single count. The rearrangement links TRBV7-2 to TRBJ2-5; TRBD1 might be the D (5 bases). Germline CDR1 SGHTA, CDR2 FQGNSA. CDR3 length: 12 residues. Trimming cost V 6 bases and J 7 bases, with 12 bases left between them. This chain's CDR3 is CASSFGHGTQYF. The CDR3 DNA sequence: TGTGCCAGCAGTTTCGGACACGGGACCCAGTACTTC.

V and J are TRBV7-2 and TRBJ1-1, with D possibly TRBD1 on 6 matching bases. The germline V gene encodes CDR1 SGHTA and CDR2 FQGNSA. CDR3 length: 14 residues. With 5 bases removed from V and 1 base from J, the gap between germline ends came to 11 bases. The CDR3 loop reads CASSPHRANTEAFF. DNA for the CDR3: TGTGCCAGCAGCCCCCACAGGGCGAACACTGAAGCTTTCTTT.

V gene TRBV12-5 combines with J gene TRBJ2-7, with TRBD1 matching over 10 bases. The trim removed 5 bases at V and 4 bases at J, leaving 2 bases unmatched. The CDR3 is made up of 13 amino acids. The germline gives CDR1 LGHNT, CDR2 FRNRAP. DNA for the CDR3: TGTGCTAGTGGTCCGGACAGGGGGTACGAGCAGTACTTC. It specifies CASGPDRGYEQYF.

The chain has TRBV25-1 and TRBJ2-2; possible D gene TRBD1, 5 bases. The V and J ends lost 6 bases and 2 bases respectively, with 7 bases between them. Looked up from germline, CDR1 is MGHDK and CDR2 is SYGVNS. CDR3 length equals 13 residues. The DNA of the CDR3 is TGTGCCAGCAGGACAGACAACACCGGGGAGCTGTTTTTT. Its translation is CASRTDNTGELFF.

CDR3 sequence reads: CASSQRMTFSPTEAFF. For the CDR3, the DNA is TGTGCCAGCAGCCAACGGATGACCTTTTCCCCCACTGAAGCTTTCTTT. The chain joins TRBV14 to TRBJ1-1, with no clear D. Germline CDR1 SGHDN, CDR2 FVKESK. Trimming left V 2 bases short and J 4 bases short, with 17 bases between. This CDR3 comprises 16 residues.

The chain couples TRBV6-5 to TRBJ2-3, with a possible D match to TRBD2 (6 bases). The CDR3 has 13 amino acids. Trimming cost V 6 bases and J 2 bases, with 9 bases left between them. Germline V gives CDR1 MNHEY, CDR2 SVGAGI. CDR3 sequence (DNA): TGTGCCAGCAGGCGGGGAATCACAGATACGCAGTATTTT. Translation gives CASRRGITDTQYF.

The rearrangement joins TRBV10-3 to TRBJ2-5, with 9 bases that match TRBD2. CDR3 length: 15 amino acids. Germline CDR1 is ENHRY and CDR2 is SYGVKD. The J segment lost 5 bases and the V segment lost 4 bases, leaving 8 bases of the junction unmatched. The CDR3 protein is CAISVAGGVGETQYF. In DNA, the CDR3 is TGTGCCATCAGTGTCGCGGGAGGGGTTGGGGAGACCCAGTACTTC.

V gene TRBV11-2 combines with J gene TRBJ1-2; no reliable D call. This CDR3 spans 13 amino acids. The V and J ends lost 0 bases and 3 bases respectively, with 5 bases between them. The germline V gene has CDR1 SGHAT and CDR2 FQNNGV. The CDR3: CASSLEADYGYTF. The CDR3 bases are TGTGCCAGCAGCTTAGAGGCCGACTATGGCTACACCTTC. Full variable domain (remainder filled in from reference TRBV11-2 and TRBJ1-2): EAGVAQSPRYKIIEKRQSVAFWCNPISGHATLYWYQQILGQGPKLLIQFQNNGVVDDSQLPKDRFSAERLKGVDSTLKIQPAKLEDSAVYLCASSLEADYGYTFGSGTRLTVV.

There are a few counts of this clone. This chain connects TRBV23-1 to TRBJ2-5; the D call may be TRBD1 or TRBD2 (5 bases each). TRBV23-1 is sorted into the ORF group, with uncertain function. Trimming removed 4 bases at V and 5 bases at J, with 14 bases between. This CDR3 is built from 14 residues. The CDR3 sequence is CASSPIRGGETQYF. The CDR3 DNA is TGCGCCAGCAGTCCAATAAGGGGCGGGGAGACCCAGTACTTC.

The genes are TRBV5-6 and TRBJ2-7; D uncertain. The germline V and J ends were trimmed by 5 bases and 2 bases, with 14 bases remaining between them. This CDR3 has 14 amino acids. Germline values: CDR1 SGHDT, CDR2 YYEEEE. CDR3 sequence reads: CASSFGPNTYEQYF. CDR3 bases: TGTGCCAGCAGTTTCGGGCCCAACACCTACGAGCAGTACTTC.

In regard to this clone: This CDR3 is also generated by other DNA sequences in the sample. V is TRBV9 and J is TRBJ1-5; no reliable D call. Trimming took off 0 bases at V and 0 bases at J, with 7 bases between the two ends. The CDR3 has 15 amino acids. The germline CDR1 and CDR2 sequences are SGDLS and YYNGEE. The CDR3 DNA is TGTGCCAGCAGCGTAGGGCAGTATAGCAATCAGCCCCAGCATTTT. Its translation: CASSVGQYSNQPQHF.

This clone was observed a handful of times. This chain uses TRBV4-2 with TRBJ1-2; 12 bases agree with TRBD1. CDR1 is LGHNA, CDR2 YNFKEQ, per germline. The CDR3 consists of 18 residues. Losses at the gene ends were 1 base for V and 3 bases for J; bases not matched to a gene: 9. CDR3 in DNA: TGTGCCAGCAGCCAAGTAGGGACAGGGGGCTCAAGGGACTATGGCTACACCTTC. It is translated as CASSQVGTGGSRDYGYTF.

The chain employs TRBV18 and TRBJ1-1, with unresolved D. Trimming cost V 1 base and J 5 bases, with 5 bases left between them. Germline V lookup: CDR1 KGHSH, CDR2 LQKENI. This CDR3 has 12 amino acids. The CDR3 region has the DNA TGTGCCAGCTCACCACGGAAAACTGAAGCTTTCTTT. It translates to CASSPRKTEAFF.

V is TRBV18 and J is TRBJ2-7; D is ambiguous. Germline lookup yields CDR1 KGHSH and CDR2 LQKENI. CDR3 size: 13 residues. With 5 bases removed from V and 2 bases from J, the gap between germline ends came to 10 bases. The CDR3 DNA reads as TGTGCCAGCTCAACCTCGCAGGCCTACGAGCAGTACTTC. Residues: CASSTSQAYEQYF.

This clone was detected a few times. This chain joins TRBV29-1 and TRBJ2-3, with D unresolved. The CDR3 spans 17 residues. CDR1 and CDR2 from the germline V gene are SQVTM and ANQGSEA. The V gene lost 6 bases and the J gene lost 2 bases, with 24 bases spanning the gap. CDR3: CSVPGPLHLTSTDTQYF. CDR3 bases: TGCAGCGTCCCAGGACCCCTACACCTAACCTCCACAGATACGCAGTATTTT.

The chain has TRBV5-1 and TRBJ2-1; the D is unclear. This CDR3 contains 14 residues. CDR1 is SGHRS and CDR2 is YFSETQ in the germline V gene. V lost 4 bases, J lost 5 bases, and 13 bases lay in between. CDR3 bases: TGCGCCAGCAGCAGATCTAGGGTAGACAATGAGCAGTTCTTC. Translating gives CASSRSRVDNEQFF.

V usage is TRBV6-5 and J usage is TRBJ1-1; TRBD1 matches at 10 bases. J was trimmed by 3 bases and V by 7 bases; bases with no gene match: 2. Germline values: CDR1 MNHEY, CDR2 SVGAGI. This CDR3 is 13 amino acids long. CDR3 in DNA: TGTGCCAGCACTGGACAGGGGGACACTGAAGCTTTCTTT. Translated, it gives CASTGQGDTEAFF.

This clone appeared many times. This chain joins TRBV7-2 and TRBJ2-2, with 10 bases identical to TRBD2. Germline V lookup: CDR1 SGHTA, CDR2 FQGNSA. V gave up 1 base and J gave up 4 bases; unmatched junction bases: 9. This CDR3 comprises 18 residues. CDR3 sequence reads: CASSLVAGGTRGTGELFF. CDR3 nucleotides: TGTGCCAGCAGCTTAGTAGCGGGGGGCACTCGCGGCACCGGGGAGCTGTTTTTT.

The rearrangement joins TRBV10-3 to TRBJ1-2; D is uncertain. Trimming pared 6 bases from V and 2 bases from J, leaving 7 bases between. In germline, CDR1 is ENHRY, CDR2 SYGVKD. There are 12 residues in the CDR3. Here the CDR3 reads CAIREGNYGYTF. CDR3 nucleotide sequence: TGTGCCATCAGGGAAGGGAACTATGGCTACACCTTC.

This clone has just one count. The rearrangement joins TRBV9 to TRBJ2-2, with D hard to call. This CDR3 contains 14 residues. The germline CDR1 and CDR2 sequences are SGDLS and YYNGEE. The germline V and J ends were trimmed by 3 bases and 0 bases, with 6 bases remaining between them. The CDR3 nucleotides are TGTGCCAGCAGCGAGGGAACGAACACCGGGGAGCTGTTTTTT. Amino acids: CASSEGTNTGELFF.

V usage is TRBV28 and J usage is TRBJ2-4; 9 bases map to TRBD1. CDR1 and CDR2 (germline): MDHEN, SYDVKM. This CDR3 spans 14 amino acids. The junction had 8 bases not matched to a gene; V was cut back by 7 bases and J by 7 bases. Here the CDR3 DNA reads TGTGCCAGCAACCCACAGGGGGCTTGGAACATTCAGTACTTC. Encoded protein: CASNPQGAWNIQYF. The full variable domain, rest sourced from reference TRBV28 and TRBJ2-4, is DVKVTQSSRYLVKRTGEKVFLECVQDMDHENMFWYRQDPGLGLRLIYFSYDVKMKEKGDIPEGYSVSREKKERFSLILESASTNQTSMYLCASNPQGAWNIQYFGAGTRLSVL.